This TCR beta chain was found in a study of T cell responses to AZD1222 COVID-19 vaccine. Points from the study as a whole: Clonal diversity may have been underestimated, and the donors were mostly white British, with more females than males. Increased Spike-specific TCR breadth and depth were observed after two AZD1222 doses.

This CDR3 is 13 amino acids long. Germline V lookup: CDR1 MNHNY, CDR2 SVGAGI (reference sequence). V lost 7 bases, J lost 6 bases, and 14 bases lay in between. Method: immunoSEQ multiplex PCR; TCRdb's copy keeps in-frame clones and lacks some. The sample carries under 170,000 clones, around 94% recorded once. This clone was seen once. Its cognate antigen is unknown. This material consisted of peripheral blood, taken on day 0 of AZD1222 vaccination. The sequence was obtained from an adult in good health. The chain links TRBV6-6 to TRBJ2-3, with TRBD1 as a possible D gene (5 bases). CDR3 amino acids: CASTRATSDTQYF. CDR3 DNA sequence: TGTGCCAGCACCAGGGCGACATCGGATACGCAGTATTTT.